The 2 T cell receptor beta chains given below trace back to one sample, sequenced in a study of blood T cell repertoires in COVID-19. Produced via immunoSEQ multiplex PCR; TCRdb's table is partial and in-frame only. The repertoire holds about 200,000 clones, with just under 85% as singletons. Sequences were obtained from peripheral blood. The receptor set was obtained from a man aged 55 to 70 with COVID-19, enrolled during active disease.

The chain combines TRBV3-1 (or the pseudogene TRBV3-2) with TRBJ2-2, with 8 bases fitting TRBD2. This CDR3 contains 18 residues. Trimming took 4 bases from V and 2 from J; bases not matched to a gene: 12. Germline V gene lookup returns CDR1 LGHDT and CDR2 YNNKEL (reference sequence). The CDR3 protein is CASSLRGGTGLNTGELFF. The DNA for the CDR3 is TGTGCCAGCAGCCTCCGGGGGGGTACAGGCCTAAACACCGGGGAGCTGTTTTTT.

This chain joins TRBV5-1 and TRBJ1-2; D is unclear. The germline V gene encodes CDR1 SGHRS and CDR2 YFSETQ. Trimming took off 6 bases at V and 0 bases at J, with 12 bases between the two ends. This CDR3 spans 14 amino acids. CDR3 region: CASTTGWTNYGYTF. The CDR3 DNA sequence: TGCGCCAGCACGACGGGGTGGACTAACTATGGCTACACCTTC.